This T cell receptor beta chain came from a study of T-cell memory formation after mild COVID-19. The CDR3 has 14 residues. The germline V gene encodes CDR1 MGHRA and CDR2 YSYEKL. Between the trimmed V and J ends, which lost 0 bases and 5 bases, there was a span of 8 bases. This clonotype was recorded at least ten times. Antigen: not known. TCRdb fed the 5' RACE reads into MiXCR, producing one record per CDR3 protein. The sample contains tens of thousands of distinct CDR3 sequences, about a sixth of which appear only once. Overall study results and limits: Of the contracting clones, CD4+ ones lay mainly in CM and EM, and CD8+ ones in EMRA.

The sequenced material came from PBMCs or a T cell subset sorted from them (not recorded which). The chain uses TRBV4-1 and TRBJ2-1; no clear D gene. This TCR was recovered from an adult woman who had mild COVID-19 (a few samples of this study predate the infection). Cell type and time point are not known. DNA for the CDR3: TGCGCCAGCAGCCAAGACCCGATTCACAATGAGCAGTTCTTC. Protein: CASSQDPIHNEQFF.